These T cell receptor beta chains were read from a single sample in a study of breast tumors, draining lymph nodes, adjacent tissues. TCRdb re-called the multiplex PCR reads through MiXCR, storing one row per CDR3 protein. The repertoire holds about 89,000 distinct CDR3 sequences, with more than 25% as singletons. The sample was axillary lymph node tissue. The source of these receptors is a female donor with breast cancer. Some clones in this sample may be carry-over from other donors' samples. Both conserved end residues are part of each CDR3. The D gene is left open where the match is weak. For some rows the clone size is stated as once, few or many, or as a class when expanded; others skip it.

>TRBJ1-2|TRBV12-3/TRBV12-4|many|TRBD1
CASSRDSQYGYTF
TGTGCCAGCAGTCGGGACAGCCAATATGGCTACACCTTC
>TRBJ1-6|TRBV20-1|many|NA
CSAIAGGYSPLHF
TGCAGTGCTATAGCCGGAGGGTATTCACCCCTCCACTTT
>TRBJ1-1|TRBV6-6|few|NA
CASSHSPGTEAFF
TGTGCCAGCAGTCACTCTCCGGGTACTGAAGCTTTCTTT
>TRBJ1-2|TRBV5-1|once|NA
CASSLDGRVGGGYTF
TGCGCCAGCAGCCTGGACGGGAGGGTCGGGGGTGGCTACACCTTC
>TRBJ2-6|TRBV27|many|TRBD1
CASSLLGQGAVTGANVLTF
TGTGCCAGCAGTTTATTGGGACAGGGGGCAGTGACTGGGGCCAACGTCCTGACTTTC
>TRBJ2-5|TRBV12-3/TRBV12-4|NA|TRBD2
CAGSPQRGGGETRYF
TGTGCCGGCAGTCCCCAGCGGGGGGGCGGTGAGACCCGGTACTTC
>TRBJ2-5|TRBV20-1|many|TRBD2
CSAPSGIWKTQYF
TGCAGTGCTCCCAGCGGGATCTGGAAGACCCAGTACTTC
>TRBJ2-7|TRBV7-2|NA|NA
CVSSRTSGPTYEQYF
TGCGTCAGCAGCCGAACGTCGGGACCAACCTACGAGCAGTACTTC
>TRBJ2-5|TRBV5-1|NA|NA
CASSLPGRGDSETQYF
TGCGCCAGCAGCTTGCCGGGCAGGGGGGACTCGGAGACCCAGTACTTC
>TRBJ1-4|TRBV28|many|TRBD1
CASRLLTGGVLFF
TGTGCCAGCAGGTTACTAACAGGGGGTGTTCTGTTTTTT
>TRBJ2-7|TRBV7-3|NA|TRBD2
CASSHPSGRSNEQHF
TGTGCCAGCAGCCATCCTAGCGGGAGGAGCAACGAGCAGCACTTC
>TRBJ2-6|TRBV6-4|many|NA
CASSLSFGANVLTF
TGTGCCAGCAGTTTATCATTTGGGGCCAACGTCCTGACTTTC
>TRBJ1-2|TRBV7-6|medium-sized|NA
CASSLATNYGYTF
TGTGCCAGCAGCTTGGCCACTAACTATGGCTACACCTTC
>TRBJ1-5|TRBV2|many|NA
CASGDSFNQPQHF
TGTGCCAGCGGCGACAGTTTCAATCAGCCCCAGCATTTT
>TRBJ1-1|TRBV6-1|NA|NA
CASSVSWDTEAFF
TGTGCCAGCAGTGTTTCGTGGGATACTGAAGCTTTCTTT
>TRBJ2-7|TRBV20-1|many|NA
CSAGFLRELGYEQYF
TGCAGTGCGGGGTTTCTACGGGAGTTAGGGTACGAGCAGTACTTC
>TRBJ2-5|TRBV4-3|many|NA
CASSQVVQETQYF
TGCGCCAGCAGCCAAGTCGTCCAGGAGACCCAGTACTTC
>TRBJ2-7|TRBV7-6|many|TRBD1
CASSLGTGPPEQYF
TGTGCCAGCAGCTTAGGGACAGGGCCCCCCGAGCAGTACTTC
>TRBJ2-7|TRBV7-9|many|TRBD2
CASSPSGYEQYF
TGTGCCAGCAGCCCTAGCGGGTACGAGCAGTACTTC
>TRBJ1-2|TRBV9|NA|NA
CASSTGGGYGYTF
TGTGCCAGCAGCACGGGGGGCGGCTATGGCTACACCTTC
>TRBJ2-7|TRBV11-2|many|TRBD1
CASSYRSSGQGANEQYF
TGTGCCAGCAGCTATCGAAGTTCGGGACAGGGGGCCAACGAGCAGTACTTC
>TRBJ1-5|TRBV10-3|NA|NA
CAISESSGRTQPQHF
TGTGCCATCAGTGAGTCTTCAGGGAGGACTCAGCCCCAGCATTTT
>TRBJ2-6|TRBV20-1|NA|NA
CSAPGTPRGAANVLTF
TGCAGTGCTCCCGGGACACCGAGGGGTGCGGCCAACGTCCTGACTTTC
>TRBJ2-7|TRBV3-1|many|NA
CASSQDRGERSSYEQYF
TGTGCCAGCAGCCAAGATAGAGGCGAAAGGAGCTCCTACGAGCAGTACTTC
>TRBJ1-5|TRBV19|many|NA
CASSIVPPSQPQHF
TGTGCCAGTAGTATTGTGCCCCCCAGTCAGCCCCAGCATTTT
>TRBJ2-6|TRBV5-1|NA|NA
CASSLSGPNVLTF
TGTGCCAGCAGTTTGAGTGGGCCCAACGTCCTGACTTTC
>TRBJ2-1|TRBV5-1|many|TRBD2
CASSPWREKGNEQFF
TGCGCCAGCAGCCCCTGGCGGGAGAAGGGCAATGAGCAGTTCTTC
>TRBJ1-1|TRBV25-1|NA|NA
CASRPQGPATEAFF
TGTGCCAGCAGGCCCCAGGGGCCGGCCACTGAAGCTTTCTTT
>TRBJ2-3|TRBV5-6|many|NA
CASSPPLSSTDTQYF
TGTGCCAGCAGCCCTCCTTTGAGTAGCACAGATACGCAGTATTTT
>TRBJ2-1|TRBV24-1|many|TRBD2
CATSDPGLAGGRNEQFF
TGTGCCACCAGTGACCCAGGACTAGCGGGAGGGCGGAATGAGCAGTTCTTC
>TRBJ2-5|TRBV4-3|many|NA
CASSQVAPGPLRTQYF
TGCGCCAGCAGCCAAGTAGCTCCGGGGCCCCTTCGGACCCAGTACTTC
>TRBJ1-3|TRBV27|many|NA
CASSSGFGFGNTIYF
TGTGCCAGCAGTTCAGGATTCGGTTTTGGAAACACCATATATTTT
>TRBJ1-4|TRBV5-1|NA|NA
CASSRGGGPNEKLFF
TGCGCCAGCAGCCGGGGGGGGGGGCCAAATGAAAAACTGTTTTTT
>TRBJ2-7|TRBV5-6|NA|NA
CASSLTRPDEQYF
TGTGCCAGCAGCCTCACGAGGCCGGACGAGCAGTACTTC
>TRBJ1-1|TRBV7-9|NA|NA
CASSSLWTANIEAFF
TGTGCCAGCAGCTCTTTATGGACCGCGAACATTGAAGCTTTCTTT
>TRBJ2-7|TRBV3-2|many|NA
CASSQGREGPGEQYF
TGTGCCAGCAGCCAAGGGCGGGAGGGCCCAGGCGAGCAGTACTTC
>TRBJ2-2|TRBV6-6|NA|NA
CASSTGTHTGELFF
TGTGCCAGCAGTACCGGGACCCACACCGGGGAGCTGTTTTTT
>TRBJ2-1|TRBV7-8|many|NA
CASSPTISSYNEQFF
TGTGCCAGCAGCCCCACTATAAGCTCCTACAATGAGCAGTTCTTC
>TRBJ1-6|TRBV4-3|many|TRBD1
CASSLRDRDSPLHF
TGCGCCAGCAGCCTACGGGACAGGGATTCACCCCTCCACTTT